These 11 T cell receptor beta chains originate from one sample sequenced in a study of T cells in tumors after PD-1 blockade (dated by TCRdb to between 2019 and 2020). Libraries were made using the immunoSEQ multiplex PCR assay. The clones in this table, taken by TCRdb from immuneACCESS, are in-frame only. Not every clone is retained; where verified, under half of the shortfall comes from an unresolved V gene, and the cause of the rest is unknown. This sample lists 60,000 or so clones; 80% were detected once. Of the sample, roughly 12% falls within the top ten clones. The meaning of the sample's time point label: before anti-PD-1 therapy. The material was PBMCs, obtained before anti-PD-1 treatment. These receptors came from a human donor with basal cell carcinoma.

The rearrangement uses TRBV30 and TRBJ1-3; a weak D match, TRBD1 (6 bases). Germline V gives CDR1 GTSNPN, CDR2 SVGIG (reference sequence). The CDR3 is 20 residues long. Trimming removed 0 bases at V and 4 bases at J, with 28 bases between. DNA of the CDR3: TGTGCCTGGAGTGTACAGCCCGCCGGCCAGGGGAGGCTTCGGGGAAACACCATATATTTT. Its translation is CAWSVQPAGQGRLRGNTIYF.

This clone came up a few times. This chain connects TRBV28 to TRBJ1-6; D uncertain. The ends were cut back, 10 bases at V and 6 bases at J, with 13 bases in the middle. The CDR3 is 13 amino acids. CDR1 is MDHEN, CDR2 SYDVKM, per germline. CDR3 in DNA: TGTGCCACGGAGAGAAGCCTTAATTCACCCCTCCACTTT. Translation gives CATERSLNSPLHF.

The chain has TRBV30 and TRBJ1-2; D may be TRBD1 (6 bases). The ends were cut back, 3 bases at V and 0 bases at J, with 11 bases in the middle. Germline lookup yields CDR1 GTSNPN and CDR2 SVGIG (reference sequence). This CDR3 is built from 14 residues. CDR3 region: CAWRGGGPNYGYTF. For the CDR3, the DNA is TGTGCCTGGAGGGGGGGCGGCCCTAACTATGGCTACACCTTC.

This clone was picked up a small number of times. This chain joins TRBV27 and TRBJ2-5; TRBD2 might be the D (6 bases). Between the trimmed V and J ends, which lost 5 bases and 7 bases, there was a span of 17 bases. CDR1 and CDR2 (germline): MNHEY, SMNVEV (reference sequence). The CDR3 runs 14 residues. The CDR3 protein is CASSPRSREVTQYF. CDR3 DNA sequence: TGTGCCAGCAGTCCACGGTCCAGGGAGGTGACCCAGTACTTC.

The chain is built from TRBV7-9 and TRBJ2-1; TRBD2 matches 11 bases. The CDR3 extends over 16 amino acids. Germline-derived CDR1 and CDR2 are SEHNR and FQNEAQ (reference sequence). The V and J ends lost 5 bases and 8 bases, in that order; junction bases with no gene match: 11. CDR3 nucleotides: TGTGCCAGCAGCGACACACGTAGCGGGGGGGCAGATGAGCAGTTCTTC. This encodes CASSDTRSGGADEQFF. The full variable domain, its missing parts supplied by reference TRBV7-9 and TRBJ2-1, is DTGVSQNPRHKITKRGQNVTFRCDPISEHNRLYWYRQTLGQGPEFLTYFQNEAQLEKSRLLSDRFSAERPKGSFSTLEIQRTEQGDSAMYLCASSDTRSGGADEQFFGPGTRLTVL.

This clone was seen a single time. The J gene is TRBJ1-4, the V gene TRBV18; D remains ambiguous. CDR3 length equals 14 residues. V was trimmed by 3 bases and J by 5 bases, leaving 10 bases between them. Germline V lookup: CDR1 KGHSH, CDR2 LQKENI. The CDR3 DNA follows: TGTGCCAGCTCACCCGGTCTCCAAAATGAAAAACTGTTTTTT. Translated: CASSPGLQNEKLFF.

V usage is TRBV18 and J usage is TRBJ1-1; 7 positions agree with TRBD1. Germline CDR1 is KGHSH and CDR2 is LQKENI. Unmatched junction bases numbered 5, after V lost 6 bases and J lost 7 bases. The CDR3 spans 12 residues. The CDR3 coding sequence is TGTGCCAGCTCCCAGGGGGACGGTGAAGCTTTCTTT. Protein sequence: CASSQGDGEAFF.

In its sample, this clone was seen once. In DNA form, the CDR3 reads TGTGCCAGCAGCCAACTGGGTAATTCAAGGACTGAAGCTTTCTTT. This gives the protein CASSQLGNSRTEAFF. The chain recombines TRBV3-1 (or the pseudogene TRBV3-2) with TRBJ1-1; D is uncertain. Trimming took off 2 bases at V and 5 bases at J, with 15 bases between the two ends. The CDR3 sequence is 15 residues long. Germline V lookup: CDR1 LGHDT, CDR2 YNNKEL (reference sequence).

In this sample, this clone turned up many times. The CDR3 region is CASSDLGEQYF. In DNA form, the CDR3 reads TGCGCCAGCAGCGATCTGGGCGAGCAGTACTTC. This chain uses TRBV5-1 with TRBJ2-7; no clear D gene. Looked up from germline, CDR1 is SGHRS and CDR2 is YFSETQ. V was trimmed by 4 bases and J by 6 bases, leaving 8 bases between them. The CDR3 is 11 residues long.

The chain carries TRBV4-1 and TRBJ1-2; possibly TRBD1 for D (5 bases). CDR3 length equals 14 residues. Trimming took 1 base from V and 7 from J, leaving 13 bases between them. Germline loops: CDR1 MGHRA, CDR2 YSYEKL. For the CDR3, the DNA is TGCGCCAGCAGCCAAGGCAGGCTCCAGGGTGGCTACACCTTC. Translation: CASSQGRLQGGYTF.

This clone was recorded once. The CDR3 sequence is CASSIMAGSGTGELFF. The DNA for the CDR3 is TGTGCCAGTAGTATAATGGCCGGATCGGGTACCGGGGAGCTGTTTTTT. The chain employs TRBV19 and TRBJ2-2; D call uncertain. The germline V gene encodes CDR1 LNHDA and CDR2 SQIVND (reference sequence). The CDR3 totals 16 residues. Trimming left V 2 bases short and J 5 bases short, with 15 bases between.